This entry describes one T cell receptor beta chain. Its antigen is undetermined. These data belong to a study of cytomegalovirus exposure and HLA in healthy donors. Study as a whole: In an early release, HLA-typed donors contributed roughly 85 million unique TCR sequences.

With 0 bases removed from V and 5 bases from J, the gap between germline ends came to 8 bases. Germline CDR1 and CDR2: SGHRS and YFSETQ. The CDR3 is 13 amino acids. Both 60 Vbeta primers and 13 Jbeta primers went into the PCR. Clones were read by immunoSEQ multiplex PCR, and TCRdb kept only the in-frame ones, dropping some. Reported are roughly 70,000 clones; the ten largest clones contain 7.5%. Whole-study findings and limits: Many donors shared some public TCRs, even though most TCR sequences were rare. It emerged from a later analysis that several of the most significant clusters appeared to be linked to common viral pathogens. Specificity for CMV antigens was confirmed in vitro for a few of the CMV-associated chains.

The sample was PBMCs. The TCR sequence derives from a female donor in good health and CMV-seropositive. J is TRBJ1-1 and V is TRBV5-1; the D is unclear. The CDR3 here is CASSLDVRTEAFF. The DNA of the CDR3 is TGCGCCAGCAGCTTGGATGTGAGGACTGAAGCTTTCTTT.